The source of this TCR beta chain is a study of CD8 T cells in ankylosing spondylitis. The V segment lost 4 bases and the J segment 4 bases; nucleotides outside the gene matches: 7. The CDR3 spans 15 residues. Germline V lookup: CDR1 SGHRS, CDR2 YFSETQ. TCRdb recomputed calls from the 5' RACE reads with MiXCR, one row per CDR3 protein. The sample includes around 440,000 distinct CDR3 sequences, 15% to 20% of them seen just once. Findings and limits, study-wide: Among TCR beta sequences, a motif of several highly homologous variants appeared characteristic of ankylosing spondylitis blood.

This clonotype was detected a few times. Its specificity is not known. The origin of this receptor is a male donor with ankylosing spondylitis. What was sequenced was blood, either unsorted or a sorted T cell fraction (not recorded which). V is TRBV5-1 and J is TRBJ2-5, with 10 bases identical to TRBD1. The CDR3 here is CASSRRQGAGETQYF. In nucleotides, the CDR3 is TGCGCCAGCAGCAGGAGACAGGGGGCCGGAGAGACCCAGTACTTC.